A selection of T cell receptor beta chains follows, all from one sample in a study of T cell repertoires in cytomegalovirus infection. MiXCR was run by TCRdb on the reads, yielding one entry per CDR3 protein. The sample lists under 800,000 distinct CDR3 sequences; 20% to 25% were seen once. The sample comprised CD8+ T cells from PBMCs. All receptors come from a human donor in good health (CMV status not recorded). Some clones in this sample may be carry-over from other donors' samples. CDR3s include the opening cysteine and the closing phenylalanine or tryptophan. D genes are given only for firm matches. Rows give clone size only sometimes, using once, few, many, or a class for an expanded clone.

d_gene | j_gene | v_gene | abundance | CDR3nt | CDR3aa
TRBD1 | TRBJ2-6 | TRBV10-3 | . | TGTGCCATCAGTGGGGGGACAGGGGGTATGGGGGCCAACGTCCTGACTTTC | CAISGGTGGMGANVLTF
TRBD1 | TRBJ2-3 | TRBV4-1 | few | TGCGCCAGCAGACCTAACCCAGTCCGGGACAGGGGCACAGATACGCAGTATTTT | CASRPNPVRDRGTDTQYF
. | TRBJ1-1 | TRBV7-6 | few | TGTGCCAGCAGCTTGGGGAGTGCAGGGGCAATGAACACTGAAGCTTTCTTT | CASSLGSAGAMNTEAFF
. | TRBJ2-1 | TRBV2 | few | TGTGCCAGATCCAGGGTGAATGAGCAGTTCTTC | CARSRVNEQFF
. | TRBJ1-6 | TRBV27 | many | TGTGCCAGCAGTTTACTGGGGATAGGTTCACCCCTCCACTTT | CASSLLGIGSPLHF
TRBD1 | TRBJ1-1 | TRBV7-9 | few | TGTGCCAGCAGCTTAGCCGGCCGACCGGGACAGACCAGATCGAACACTGAAGCTTTCTTT | CASSLAGRPGQTRSNTEAFF
. | TRBJ1-2 | TRBV12-3/TRBV12-4 | many | TGTGCCAGCAGTGACACCCTAGGGGTTGGTGGCTACACCTTC | CASSDTLGVGGYTF
. | TRBJ2-1 | TRBV6-2/TRBV6-3 | many | TGTGCCAGTTTGGGGGGGCCGAAGAATGAGCAGTTCTTC | CASLGGPKNEQFF
TRBD1 | TRBJ2-1 | TRBV6-2/TRBV6-3 | few | TGTGCCAGCTGTTTGGGACAGGGGTCCGACAATGAGCAGTTCTTC | CASCLGQGSDNEQFF
. | TRBJ1-2 | TRBV6-5 | few | TGTGCCAGCAGTTACTCCCGGGGCTATGGCTACACCTTC | CASSYSRGYGYTF
. | TRBJ2-1 | TRBV7-2 | many | TGTGCCAGCAGCTCTGGGCAGTTCTTC | CASSSGQFF
TRBD1 | TRBJ2-7 | TRBV11-3 | many | TGTGCCAGCAGCTTAGAAGGACAGGCCTACGAGCAGTACTTC | CASSLEGQAYEQYF
. | TRBJ2-3 | TRBV19 | many | TGTGCCAGTAGTATGGTCGATACGCAGTATTTT | CASSMVDTQYF
TRBD1 | TRBJ1-1 | TRBV11-3 | . | TGTGCCAGCAGCTCTAGGGACAGGAAAGGAGGGAACACTGAAGCTTTCTTT | CASSSRDRKGGNTEAFF
. | TRBJ1-6 | TRBV7-6 | few | TGTGCCAGCAGCCCACTTGAGGGGAGAGGATCACCCCTCCACTTT | CASSPLEGRGSPLHF
TRBD2 | TRBJ2-2 | TRBV20-1 | . | TGCAGTGCTAGCCGCGGGGGGCTGAGCACCGGGGAGCTGTTTTTT | CSASRGGLSTGELFF
. | TRBJ1-1 | TRBV4-1 | . | TGCGCCAGCGGGTTCGGGGGGGAAGCTTTCTTT | CASGFGGEAFF
. | TRBJ2-5 | TRBV19 | few | TGTGCCAGTAGTATCGATGGATGGGGATATTACTTC | CASSIDGWGYYF
. | TRBJ2-2 | TRBV19 | . | TGTGCCAGTAGTAATCGCGGCTCCGGGGAGCTGTTTTTT | CASSNRGSGELFF
. | TRBJ2-1 | TRBV6-2/TRBV6-3 | many | TGTGCCAGCAGCCCACCCCGGGGTACGCCCTACAATGAGCAGTTCTTC | CASSPPRGTPYNEQFF
. | TRBJ1-5 | TRBV7-2 | . | TGTGCCAGCAGCTTACCGTCTAACAATCAGCCCCAGCATTTT | CASSLPSNNQPQHF
. | TRBJ2-2 | TRBV7-8 | many | TGTGCCAGCAGCGAGGACTTTTTTAACACCGGGGAGCTGTTTTTT | CASSEDFFNTGELFF
. | TRBJ1-6 | TRBV7-6 | few | TGTGCCAGCAGCTTAGCGTCCGGGGAACCCCTCCACTTT | CASSLASGEPLHF
. | TRBJ2-7 | TRBV11-2 | . | TGTGCCAGCAGCTTAACAGCCACCGCCTACGAGCAGTACTTC | CASSLTATAYEQYF
. | TRBJ1-1 | TRBV19 | . | TGTGCGAGTAGTATAGAGGGGCAGGGAACAGACACTGAAGCTTTCTTT | CASSIEGQGTDTEAFF
TRBD2 | TRBJ2-5 | TRBV6-8 | . | TGTGCCAGCAGCCCCGGACTAGTGGGAACCCAAGAGACCCAGTACTTC | CASSPGLVGTQETQYF
TRBD1 | TRBJ1-2 | TRBV7-9 | few | TGTGCCAGCAGTAGGGGACAGGGAGGATCCTATGGCTACACCTTC | CASSRGQGGSYGYTF
. | TRBJ1-1 | TRBV29-1 | few | TGCAGCGTTGAATATTTGAACACTGAAGCTTTCTTT | CSVEYLNTEAFF
. | TRBJ2-7 | TRBV15 | . | TGTGTCACCAGCAGAGTCGGCAGCTCCTACGAGCAGTACTTC | CVTSRVGSSYEQYF
. | TRBJ1-2 | TRBV7-6 | . | TGTGTCAGCAGCAAGACGCGGGGCTACACCTTC | CVSSKTRGYTF
. | TRBJ1-1 | TRBV5-5 | few | TGTGCCAGCACCGGGACGGGCACTGAAGCTTTCTTT | CASTGTGTEAFF
TRBD1 | TRBJ2-3 | TRBV20-1 | few | TGCAGTGCTAGAGATTTCACAGGGGGCAGAACGGGCACAGATACGCAGTATTTT | CSARDFTGGRTGTDTQYF
. | TRBJ1-3 | TRBV7-9 | few | TGTGCCAGCAGCTTAGAAACTTACAGCTCTGGAAACACCATATATTTT | CASSLETYSSGNTIYF
TRBD2 | TRBJ2-5 | TRBV20-1 | . | TGCAGTGCTAGTTCTAGCGGGGGGCTGGGGGAGACCCAGTACTTC | CSASSSGGLGETQYF
TRBD2 | TRBJ2-7 | TRBV7-9 | many | TGTGCCAGCAGCCCACGACTAGCGGGGGACCCACCCAAATACGAGCAGTACTTC | CASSPRLAGDPPKYEQYF
. | TRBJ2-6 | TRBV10-2 | few | TGCGCCAGCAGTCAGGCTCCTGGGGCCAACGTCCTGACTTTC | CASSQAPGANVLTF
TRBD2 | TRBJ2-3 | TRBV6-5 | many | TGTGCCAGCAGTTACGAAGGACTAGCGGGGCTCACAGATACGCAGTATTTT | CASSYEGLAGLTDTQYF
TRBD1 | TRBJ1-2 | TRBV15 | . | TGTGCCACCAGCAGCTGGGACAGGGCCAATGGCTACACCTTC | CATSSWDRANGYTF
. | TRBJ1-5 | TRBV7-2 | . | TGTGCCAGCAGCTTATCCAAGACACCCATCCCCCTCAGCAATCAGCCCCAGCATTTT | CASSLSKTPIPLSNQPQHF